The text below deals with one T cell receptor (beta chain). This clone occurred once. Which antigen it targets is not known. No much larger clone exists at a distance of one base, and base qualities are not known. The method behind the library was the immunoSEQ multiplex PCR assay. To provide template for TCR sequencing, every sample had RNA extracted and reverse transcribed into cDNA. SuperScript III was used to make first-strand cDNA, primed with a 2:1 mix of oligo-dT and random hexamers. A synthetic immune receptor repertoire was used to measure amplification bias, and any remaining bias was corrected computationally. The study's own analysis went as follows. Raw reads were preprocessed to remove errors, and CDR3 was defined by IMGT conventions from the conserved cysteine to phenylalanine. Clonality was calculated as 1 minus Shannon entropy normalized by log2 of the number of productive unique TCRs. CD4 or CD8 identity of scalp clones was inferred by cross-referencing scalp TCRbeta sequences with sorted blood CD4 and CD8 repertoires. The immuneACCESS repertoire file appears here via TCRdb, limited to in-frame rearrangements. These files lack a portion of the clones; in checked studies, under half of the deficit traces to unresolved V genes, and the cause of the others is not known. V, J and clone size reflect that table, while D and trimming were determined from the DNA. The sample profile shows about 97,000 clones; 41% of them were found once. The ten largest clones take up approximately 1.2% of the sample.

This sample was taken from a study of CD8+ T cells in alopecia areata (dated by TCRdb to the late 2010s). Regarding the complete study: The treated patients took part in an open-label pilot trial in which moderate-to-severe alopecia areata was treated with oral tofacitinib at 5 to 10 mg twice daily. Tofacitinib was given for 6 to 18 months, followed by 6 months of follow-up off drug to assess delayed response and recurrence. High-throughput TCRbeta sequencing was used to examine T cell clonal expansion in alopecia areata in both the C3H/HeJ mouse model and human patients. Scalp tissue and sorted CD4+ and CD8+ peripheral blood T cells from patchy and totalis/universalis alopecia areata patients and from healthy controls were covered by human TCRbeta sequencing. Tofacitinib-treated patients had biopsies at baseline and at 4 and 24 weeks of treatment, with a later scalp biopsy in several patients. Scalp clonality was compared among normal scalp (n=4), patchy alopecia areata scalp (n=8), and alopecia totalis/universalis scalp (n=8). RNA came from the PAXgene miRNA kit for fixed scalp, the miRNeasy kit for PBMCs, and the RNeasy kit for mouse skin. TCRbeta CDR3 regions were amplified by immunoSEQ multiplex PCR using 35 Vbeta forward and 13 Jbeta reverse primers.

Beyond this particular receptor, the publication reports: Shared TCR sequences between patients were less evident than in mice, which may be partly attributable to HLA diversity in the patient population. Higher clonality and more expanded CD8+ clones were observed in lesional scalp than in normal scalp, particularly in alopecia totalis/universalis, a finding suggestive of antigenic drive. Scalp TCR repertoire analysis is complicated because resident alphabeta T cells in normal human skin are also sequenced, whereas mouse skin is dominated by gammadelta T cells.

The CDR3 goes from the cysteine to the phenylalanine over 15 residues. Only the CDR3 region is kept as DNA, spanning 45 bases read in frame from base 1. The germline V gene encodes CDR1 MGHDK and CDR2 SYGVNS. Cut back by 4 bases and 2 bases, the V and J ends lie 15 bases apart. Lesional scalp punch biopsies and peripheral blood were collected from alopecia areata patients. PBMCs were isolated by density centrifugation and stained for CD3, CD4 and CD8, and CD4+ and CD8+ T cells were sorted on a FACSAria. The receptor comes from a human donor with alopecia areata. The sequencing input was CD4+ T cells sorted from blood. The V and J genes are TRBV25-1 and TRBJ2-7, and possibly TRBD2, on 6 matching bases. The CDR3 sequence is CASSGSRGTPYEQYF. Here is the DNA: TGTGCCAGCAGTGGATCACGGGGGACCCCCTACGAGCAGTACTTC.